The source of this TCR beta chain is a study of cytomegalovirus exposure and HLA in healthy donors. Across the whole study: The same platform was used for the roughly 120 validation repertoires as for the 666 first-cohort repertoires, as reported in a later analysis. Overall study results and limits: Many donors carried some public TCRs, although rarity characterized most TCR sequences. The investigators catalogued about 170 TCR beta chains as cytomegalovirus-associated.

A word on this clone: Antigen unknown.

The method was immunoSEQ multiplex PCR; TCRdb's version includes in-frame clones alone and lacks a portion of them. The table shows approximately 150,000 clones, with 80% to 85% occurring only once. Trimming shortened V by 3 bases and J by 2 bases, and 16 bases separated the two germline ends. CDR3 length: 16 residues. The germline V gene has CDR1 MGHDK and CDR2 SYGVNS. The source of this sequence is a man younger than 40 in good health and CMV-seropositive. Sequenced: PBMCs. The J gene is TRBJ1-2, the V gene TRBV25-1; D is unresolved. Written as DNA, the CDR3 is TGTGCCAGCAGTGATCCGAGTGGTGATTCCAACTATGGCTACACCTTC. This sequence encodes CASSDPSGDSNYGYTF.